Below are 5 T cell receptor beta chains sequenced from a single sample in a study of cytomegalovirus exposure and HLA in healthy donors. Primers included in the PCR were 60 Vbeta and 13 Jbeta primers. Method: immunoSEQ multiplex PCR; TCRdb's copy keeps in-frame clones and lacks some. Of about 84,000 clones listed, 80% to 90% are singletons. The source material was PBMCs. The receptors come from a man aged 18 to 30 in good health and CMV-seronegative.

The CDR3 reads CASSVLAGGLTGELFF. The CDR3 DNA reads TGTGCCAGCAGCGTACTAGCGGGAGGCCTCACCGGGGAGCTGTTTTTT. This sequence joins TRBV5-4 and TRBJ2-2; TRBD2 aligns across 12 bases. This CDR3 comprises 16 residues. The J segment lost 4 bases and the V segment lost 4 bases, leaving 5 bases of the junction unmatched. The germline CDR1 and CDR2 sequences are SGHNT and YYREEE (reference sequence). Looking up the rest from reference TRBV5-4 and TRBJ2-2 gives the full variable domain: ETGVTQSPTHLIKTRGQQVTLRCSSQSGHNTVSWYQQALGQGPQFIFQYYREEENGRGNFPPRFSGLQFPNYSSELNVNALELDDSALYLCASSVLAGGLTGELFFGEGSRLTVL.

Turning to this clone: This specimen includes other DNA sequences encoding the same CDR3. V gene TRBV6-5 combines with J gene TRBJ1-2; 8 bases are shared with TRBD1. CDR1 and CDR2 from the germline V gene are MNHEY and SVGAGI. Germline trimming cut 0 bases from V and 3 bases from J; bases unmatched to any gene: 0. The CDR3 has 14 residues. CDR3 in amino acids: CASSYSDRDYGYTF. The CDR3 nucleotides read TGTGCCAGCAGTTACTCGGACAGGGACTATGGCTACACCTTC.

This rearrangement joins TRBV7-3 to TRBJ2-2, with a possible D match to TRBD2 (5 bases). Trimming left V 0 bases short and J 4 bases short, with 12 bases between. CDR1 and CDR2 from the germline V gene are SGHTA and FQGTGA. The CDR3 covers 16 residues. DNA for the CDR3: TGTGCCAGCAGCTTAACAGGAGGATTCCCCACCGGGGAGCTGTTTTTT. This gives the protein CASSLTGGFPTGELFF. Full variable domain (missing parts from reference TRBV7-3 and TRBJ2-2): GAGVSQTPSNKVTEKGKYVELRCDPISGHTALYWYRQSLGQGPEFLIYFQGTGAADDSGLPNDRFFAVRPEGSVSTLKIQRTERGDSAVYLCASSLTGGFPTGELFFGEGSRLTVL.

V usage is TRBV18 and J usage is TRBJ1-1; D is possibly TRBD1 (5 bases). In germline, CDR1 is KGHSH, CDR2 LQKENI. The CDR3 sequence is 14 residues long. V lost 6 bases, J lost 0 bases, and 11 bases lay in between. This CDR3 reads CASSETDMNTEAFF. The CDR3 nucleotides are TGTGCCAGCTCCGAGACAGACATGAACACTGAAGCTTTCTTT.

The rearrangement joins TRBV20-1 to TRBJ1-1; D is unresolved. From germline, CDR1 is DFQATT and CDR2 SNEGSKA (reference sequence). The CDR3 consists of 11 residues. V was pared by 3 bases and J by 2 bases, with 4 bases between. The CDR3 sequence is CSASLNTEAFF. The DNA for the CDR3 is TGCAGTGCTAGTCTAAACACTGAAGCTTTCTTT.